This T cell receptor beta chain stems from a study of blood T cell repertoires in COVID-19. Across the study: Researchers got acute and convalescent COVID-19 samples from the United States, Italy and Spain. From T cells, B-cell-depleted T cells, or PBMCs came the material, which was cDNA or gDNA.

As processed by the authors: Amplification with reference gene primers provided the estimates of nucleated cell counts. Produced via immunoSEQ multiplex PCR; TCRdb's table is partial and in-frame only. That table furnishes V, J and clone size, whereas the DNA furnished D and trimming. The table shows roughly 72,000 clones, with about four fifths occurring only once. The J segment lost 1 base and the V segment lost 4 bases, leaving 7 bases of the junction unmatched. In germline, CDR1 is SGHRS, CDR2 YFSETQ. CDR3 length equals 15 residues. Sequenced input: peripheral blood. The sequence derives from a woman aged 80 or older with active or convalescent COVID-19. The V gene is TRBV5-1, the J gene TRBJ2-7, with 8 nucleotides matching TRBD1. The CDR3 here is CASSGNQGASYEQYF. CDR3 nucleotide sequence: TGCGCCAGCAGCGGAAATCAGGGGGCGTCCTACGAGCAGTACTTC.